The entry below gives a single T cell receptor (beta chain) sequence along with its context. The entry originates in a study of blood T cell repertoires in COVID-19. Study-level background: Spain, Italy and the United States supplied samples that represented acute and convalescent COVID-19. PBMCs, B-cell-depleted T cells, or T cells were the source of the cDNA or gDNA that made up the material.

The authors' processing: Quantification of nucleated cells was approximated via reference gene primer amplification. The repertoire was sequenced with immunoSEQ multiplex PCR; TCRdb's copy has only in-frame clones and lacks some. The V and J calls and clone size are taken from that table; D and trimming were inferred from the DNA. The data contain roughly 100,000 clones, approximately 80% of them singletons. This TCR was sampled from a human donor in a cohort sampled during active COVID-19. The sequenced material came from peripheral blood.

As DNA, the CDR3 is TGTGCCAGCAGTATCCTCTCGAACACTGAAGCTTTCTTT. Amino acid sequence: CASSILSNTEAFF. The chain employs TRBV27 and TRBJ1-1; no clear D gene. The CDR3 is 13 amino acids. Germline V gives CDR1 MNHEY, CDR2 SMNVEV (reference sequence). Deletions cut 5 bases from V and 1 base from J, with 8 bases between.